The rows below give T cell receptor beta chains drawn from one sample of a study of IL-17A CD8 T cells in psoriatic arthritis synovium. The protocol was immunoSEQ multiplex PCR, while the TCRdb copy is restricted to in-frame clones and leaves out a portion. The table has roughly 500 clones, under 80% seen once; the top ten hold about 15%. The sample comprised IFN-gamma+ CD8+ T cells from synovial fluid. The receptors were gathered from a human donor with psoriatic arthritis. CDR3s include the opening cysteine and the closing phenylalanine or tryptophan. The D gene is left open where the match is weak. A row's size may be missing; if present it is once, few, many or a size class.

clone size: .; V gene: TRBV11-1; D gene: .; CDR3 length: 17; J gene: TRBJ2-1; CDR3 protein: CASSLSPRGPPYNEQFF; CDR3 DNA: TGTGCCAGCAGCTTAAGTCCCCGGGGGCCTCCCTACAATGAGCAGTTCTTC
clone size: .; V gene: TRBV5-1; D gene: .; CDR3 length: 13; J gene: TRBJ1-1; CDR3 protein: CASSLELATEAFF; CDR3 DNA: TGCGCCAGCAGCTTGGAACTCGCCACTGAAGCTTTCTTT
clone size: once; V gene: TRBV6-6; D gene: .; CDR3 length: 14; J gene: TRBJ2-2; CDR3 protein: CASSYLATTGELFF; CDR3 DNA: TGTGCCAGCAGTTACCTAGCTACAACCGGGGAGCTGTTTTTT
clone size: .; V gene: TRBV6-1; D gene: .; CDR3 length: 15; J gene: TRBJ1-1; CDR3 protein: CASRGMTGWGTEAFF; CDR3 DNA: TGTGCCAGCAGGGGAATGACGGGCTGGGGCACTGAAGCTTTCTTT
clone size: .; V gene: TRBV30; D gene: TRBD1; CDR3 length: 15; J gene: TRBJ1-5; CDR3 protein: CAWTMGTGVNQPQHF; CDR3 DNA: TGTGCCTGGACCATGGGGACAGGGGTCAATCAGCCCCAGCATTTT
clone size: .; V gene: TRBV7-8; D gene: .; CDR3 length: 12; J gene: TRBJ2-7; CDR3 protein: CASSQGLYEQYF; CDR3 DNA: TGTGCCAGCAGCCAGGGGCTCTACGAGCAGTACTTC
clone size: few; V gene: TRBV7-8; D gene: TRBD1; CDR3 length: 15; J gene: TRBJ1-5; CDR3 protein: CASSQDRGPSQPQHF; CDR3 DNA: TGTGCCAGCAGCCAGGACAGGGGACCCAGTCAGCCCCAGCATTTT
clone size: .; V gene: TRBV11-2; D gene: TRBD2; CDR3 length: 16; J gene: TRBJ2-3; CDR3 protein: CASLPFAGGPIDTQYF; CDR3 DNA: TGTGCCAGCCTCCCGTTCGCGGGAGGGCCCATAGATACGCAGTATTTT
clone size: .; V gene: TRBV27; D gene: .; CDR3 length: 13; J gene: TRBJ1-4; CDR3 protein: CASRSGLLEKLFF; CDR3 DNA: TGTGCCAGCCGATCGGGGTTGTTAGAAAAACTGTTTTTT
clone size: .; V gene: TRBV19; D gene: .; CDR3 length: 14; J gene: TRBJ1-2; CDR3 protein: CASSIQGGYYGYTF; CDR3 DNA: TGTGCCAGTAGTATTCAGGGCGGCTACTATGGCTACACCTTC
clone size: .; V gene: TRBV30; D gene: TRBD2; CDR3 length: 13; J gene: TRBJ2-1; CDR3 protein: CAWTAGGVNEQFF; CDR3 DNA: TGTGCCTGGACGGCGGGGGGGGTCAATGAGCAGTTCTTC
clone size: .; V gene: TRBV30; D gene: TRBD1; CDR3 length: 15; J gene: TRBJ2-7; CDR3 protein: CAWESGTGNSYEQYF; CDR3 DNA: TGTGCCTGGGAATCCGGGACAGGGAACTCCTACGAGCAGTACTTC
clone size: .; V gene: TRBV10-2; D gene: TRBD2; CDR3 length: 13; J gene: TRBJ2-1; CDR3 protein: CASMGGGNNEQFF; CDR3 DNA: TGCGCCAGCATGGGGGGAGGGAACAATGAGCAGTTCTTC
clone size: few; V gene: TRBV9; D gene: TRBD1; CDR3 length: 15; J gene: TRBJ2-1; CDR3 protein: CASSTQGSGYDEQFF; CDR3 DNA: TGTGCCAGCAGCACACAGGGGTCCGGTTACGATGAGCAGTTCTTC
clone size: .; V gene: TRBV9; D gene: TRBD1; CDR3 length: 17; J gene: TRBJ2-5; CDR3 protein: CASSPRWGQGDQETQYF; CDR3 DNA: TGTGCCAGCAGCCCCCGATGGGGACAGGGGGACCAAGAGACCCAGTACTTC
clone size: .; V gene: TRBV4-3; D gene: .; CDR3 length: 16; J gene: TRBJ2-6; CDR3 protein: CASSQDQSSGANVLTF; CDR3 DNA: TGCGCCAGCAGCCAAGATCAAAGCTCTGGGGCCAACGTCCTGACTTTC
clone size: once; V gene: TRBV29-1; D gene: .; CDR3 length: 13; J gene: TRBJ1-2; CDR3 protein: CSVGTGSLSGYTF; CDR3 DNA: TGCAGCGTTGGTACAGGCTCCCTATCTGGCTACACCTTC
clone size: .; V gene: TRBV5-6; D gene: .; CDR3 length: 14; J gene: TRBJ1-3; CDR3 protein: CASSSSRAGNTIYF; CDR3 DNA: TGTGCCAGCAGCTCTTCCAGGGCTGGAAACACCATATATTTT
clone size: few; V gene: TRBV6-6; D gene: .; CDR3 length: 12; J gene: TRBJ2-2; CDR3 protein: CASSWERGELFF; CDR3 DNA: TGTGCCAGCAGTTGGGAACGCGGGGAGCTGTTTTTT
clone size: few; V gene: TRBV4-3; D gene: .; CDR3 length: 16; J gene: TRBJ1-6; CDR3 protein: CASSQDSSVGRSPLHF; CDR3 DNA: TGCGCCAGCAGCCAAGATAGTTCTGTGGGTCGATCACCCCTCCACTTT
clone size: .; V gene: TRBV5-1; D gene: .; CDR3 length: 15; J gene: TRBJ1-5; CDR3 protein: CASSLYPAPNQPQHF; CDR3 DNA: TGCGCCAGCAGCTTGTATCCAGCTCCCAATCAGCCCCAGCATTTT
clone size: few; V gene: TRBV7-6; D gene: .; CDR3 length: 13; J gene: TRBJ2-7; CDR3 protein: CASSKGPNYEQYF; CDR3 DNA: TGTGCCAGCAGTAAAGGGCCCAACTACGAGCAGTACTTC
clone size: few; V gene: TRBV7-8; D gene: TRBD1; CDR3 length: 13; J gene: TRBJ2-7; CDR3 protein: CASSVGQAYEQYF; CDR3 DNA: TGTGCCAGCAGCGTCGGACAGGCCTACGAGCAGTACTTC
clone size: .; V gene: TRBV18; D gene: TRBD1; CDR3 length: 16; J gene: TRBJ1-2; CDR3 protein: CASSQAGTGTNYGYTF; CDR3 DNA: TGTGCCAGCTCACAGGCCGGGACAGGTACTAACTATGGCTACACCTTC
clone size: .; V gene: TRBV4-2; D gene: .; CDR3 length: 14; J gene: TRBJ2-3; CDR3 protein: CASSQDSYTDTQYF; CDR3 DNA: TGTGCCAGCAGCCAAGATTCATACACAGATACGCAGTATTTT
clone size: .; V gene: TRBV11-2; D gene: .; CDR3 length: 13; J gene: TRBJ1-2; CDR3 protein: CASSPGTDYGYTF; CDR3 DNA: TGTGCCAGCAGCCCGGGGACGGACTATGGCTACACCTTC
clone size: .; V gene: TRBV6-1; D gene: .; CDR3 length: 15; J gene: TRBJ1-5; CDR3 protein: CASSSGRGGNQPQHF; CDR3 DNA: TGTGCCAGCAGTTCGGGACGGGGAGGAAATCAGCCCCAGCATTTT
clone size: .; V gene: TRBV6-4; D gene: .; CDR3 length: 14; J gene: TRBJ1-2; CDR3 protein: CASSDSESSGGYTF; CDR3 DNA: TGTGCCAGCAGTGACTCAGAGTCCTCAGGTGGCTACACCTTC
clone size: .; V gene: TRBV7-6; D gene: .; CDR3 length: 13; J gene: TRBJ2-7; CDR3 protein: CASSLGPNYEQYF; CDR3 DNA: TGTGCCAGCAGCTTAGGGCCTAACTACGAGCAGTACTTC
clone size: .; V gene: TRBV7-9; D gene: .; CDR3 length: 14; J gene: TRBJ1-3; CDR3 protein: CASGQGFSGNTIYF; CDR3 DNA: TGTGCCAGCGGTCAGGGCTTCTCTGGAAACACCATATATTTT
clone size: .; V gene: TRBV9; D gene: .; CDR3 length: 15; J gene: TRBJ1-3; CDR3 protein: CASSATWSSGNTIYF; CDR3 DNA: TGTGCCAGCAGCGCCACTTGGAGCTCTGGAAACACCATATATTTT
clone size: .; V gene: TRBV5-3; D gene: .; CDR3 length: 16; J gene: TRBJ1-5; CDR3 protein: CARSLVGDISNQPQHF; CDR3 DNA: TGTGCCAGAAGCTTGGTGGGGGACATAAGCAATCAGCCCCAGCATTTT
clone size: .; V gene: TRBV29-1; D gene: .; CDR3 length: 17; J gene: TRBJ2-6; CDR3 protein: CSVNASLAYNRANVLTF; CDR3 DNA: TGCAGCGTTAATGCATCACTAGCATACAATCGGGCCAACGTCCTGACTTTC
clone size: .; V gene: TRBV11-2; D gene: .; CDR3 length: 15; J gene: TRBJ1-1; CDR3 protein: CASSLAGPANTEAFF; CDR3 DNA: TGTGCCAGCAGCTTAGCGGGTCCGGCTAACACTGAAGCTTTCTTT
clone size: .; V gene: TRBV11-2; D gene: .; CDR3 length: 14; J gene: TRBJ2-2; CDR3 protein: CASSPLLGTGELFF; CDR3 DNA: TGTGCCAGCAGCCCCCTTTTAGGCACCGGGGAGCTGTTTTTT
clone size: .; V gene: TRBV7-8; D gene: TRBD1; CDR3 length: 15; J gene: TRBJ2-2; CDR3 protein: CASSLRQGPTGELFF; CDR3 DNA: TGTGCCAGCAGCTTAAGACAGGGGCCCACCGGGGAGCTGTTTTTT
clone size: .; V gene: TRBV28; D gene: TRBD2; CDR3 length: 14; J gene: TRBJ2-7; CDR3 protein: CASTPRGGTYEQYF; CDR3 DNA: TGTGCCAGCACCCCCCGGGGAGGGACCTACGAGCAGTACTTC
clone size: .; V gene: TRBV13; D gene: .; CDR3 length: 12; J gene: TRBJ2-3; CDR3 protein: CASSFLADTQYF; CDR3 DNA: TGTGCCAGCAGCTTTTTGGCCGATACGCAGTATTTT
clone size: .; V gene: TRBV11-2; D gene: TRBD2; CDR3 length: 19; J gene: TRBJ2-2; CDR3 protein: CASSLERTSGRADTGELFF; CDR3 DNA: TGTGCCAGCAGCTTAGAGCGGACTAGCGGGAGGGCCGACACCGGGGAGCTGTTTTTT
clone size: .; V gene: TRBV19; D gene: TRBD2; CDR3 length: 15; J gene: TRBJ2-1; CDR3 protein: CASSKLLAGAYKQFF; CDR3 DNA: TGTGCCAGTAGTAAATTACTAGCGGGGGCCTACAAGCAGTTCTTC
clone size: .; V gene: TRBV7-8; D gene: TRBD1; CDR3 length: 15; J gene: TRBJ2-7; CDR3 protein: CASSLRQGPSYEQYF; CDR3 DNA: TGTGCCAGCAGCCTCAGACAGGGTCCCTCCTACGAGCAGTACTTC
clone size: once; V gene: TRBV6-1; D gene: TRBD1; CDR3 length: 15; J gene: TRBJ1-3; CDR3 protein: CASSVGQGAENTIYF; CDR3 DNA: TGTGCCAGCAGTGTGGGACAGGGGGCTGAAAACACCATATATTTT
clone size: few; V gene: TRBV7-9; D gene: .; CDR3 length: 14; J gene: TRBJ1-2; CDR3 protein: CASSPPSPYYGYTF; CDR3 DNA: TGTGCCAGCAGCCCTCCCTCCCCCTACTATGGCTACACCTTC
clone size: .; V gene: TRBV6-5; D gene: .; CDR3 length: 16; J gene: TRBJ2-1; CDR3 protein: CASSSIRGGFRNEQFF; CDR3 DNA: TGTGCCAGCAGTTCAATTCGTGGAGGTTTTCGTAATGAGCAGTTCTTC
clone size: .; V gene: TRBV29-1; D gene: .; CDR3 length: 11; J gene: TRBJ1-1; CDR3 protein: CSVEQVYEAFF; CDR3 DNA: TGCAGCGTTGAGCAGGTTTATGAAGCTTTCTTT
clone size: .; V gene: TRBV7-2; D gene: TRBD2; CDR3 length: 16; J gene: TRBJ2-5; CDR3 protein: CASSLRGGTAQETQYF; CDR3 DNA: TGTGCCAGCAGCCTCCGGGGAGGGACCGCGCAAGAGACCCAGTACTTC
clone size: .; V gene: TRBV7-7; D gene: .; CDR3 length: 12; J gene: TRBJ1-2; CDR3 protein: CASSLEVGGYTF; CDR3 DNA: TGTGCTAGCAGCTTAGAGGTGGGTGGCTACACCTTC
clone size: .; V gene: TRBV15; D gene: .; CDR3 length: 15; J gene: TRBJ1-2; CDR3 protein: CATSGAPEELHGYTF; CDR3 DNA: TGTGCCACCAGCGGGGCACCCGAGGAGTTGCATGGCTACACCTTC
clone size: few; V gene: TRBV5-6; D gene: .; CDR3 length: 14; J gene: TRBJ2-1; CDR3 protein: CASSNNQGFNEQFF; CDR3 DNA: TGTGCCAGCAGCAATAATCAGGGGTTCAATGAGCAGTTCTTC
clone size: .; V gene: TRBV4-1; D gene: TRBD2; CDR3 length: 19; J gene: TRBJ2-1; CDR3 protein: CASPPRALAGGLRYNEQFF; CDR3 DNA: TGCGCCAGCCCCCCTCGTGCGTTAGCGGGGGGGCTAAGGTACAATGAGCAGTTCTTC
clone size: .; V gene: TRBV19; D gene: .; CDR3 length: 17; J gene: TRBJ1-1; CDR3 protein: CASLPGRTQSLNTEAFF; CDR3 DNA: TGTGCGAGCCTCCCCGGTCGGACACAATCATTGAACACTGAAGCTTTCTTT
clone size: .; V gene: TRBV19; D gene: TRBD1; CDR3 length: 19; J gene: TRBJ1-1; CDR3 protein: CASSIPTTLGQGSNTEAFF; CDR3 DNA: TGTGCCAGTAGTATTCCGACAACCCTGGGACAGGGATCGAACACTGAAGCTTTCTTT
clone size: .; V gene: TRBV7-9; D gene: TRBD1; CDR3 length: 15; J gene: TRBJ1-4; CDR3 protein: CASSLLQGSDEKLFF; CDR3 DNA: TGTGCCAGCAGCTTATTACAGGGGTCGGATGAAAAACTGTTTTTT
clone size: once; V gene: TRBV15; D gene: TRBD2; CDR3 length: 16; J gene: TRBJ2-5; CDR3 protein: CATSSWASGSKETQYF; CDR3 DNA: TGTGCCACCAGCAGTTGGGCTAGCGGGAGTAAAGAGACCCAGTACTTC